This T cell receptor (beta chain) is drawn from a study of shared clonotypes between healthy human individuals. Original processing notes: Sequence data from immunoSEQ were junction-only and lacked quality scores; consequently, filtering differed. The repertoire was sequenced with immunoSEQ multiplex PCR; TCRdb's copy has only in-frame clones and lacks some. V, J and clone size were drawn from that table, and D and trimming were deduced from the DNA. The profile covers about 2.3 million clones, with 93% appearing a single time and about 0.41% taken by the ten largest. This CDR3 has 15 residues. In germline, CDR1 is MDHEN, CDR2 SYDVKM. Trimming took 0 bases from V and 6 from J; bases not matched to a gene: 2. Broader study findings: Shared clonotypes: about 5% naive CD4, about 4% naive CD8, about 2.5% memory CD4, 0.4% memory CD8. Non-shared clonotypes had lower generation probabilities than clonotypes shared by all four sorted-subset donors.

For this clone: The antigen is not known.

The TCR sequence derives from a man aged 18 to 29 in good health. Some clones in this sample may be carry-over from other donors' samples. This chain joins TRBV28 and TRBJ2-2; 9 bases agree with TRBD1. The sample consisted of naive CD4+ T cells from PBMCs. Subset denoted: CD45RA+ positively selected. The CDR3 here is CASSLWGQGAGELFF. The CDR3 DNA is TGTGCCAGCAGTTTATGGGGACAGGGCGCCGGGGAGCTGTTTTTT.